A selection of T cell receptor beta chains follows, all from one sample in a study of early T cells in non-severe SARS-CoV-2 infection. TCRdb recomputed calls from the 5' RACE reads with MiXCR, one row per CDR3 protein. Of about 28,000 distinct CDR3 sequences in the sample, over 4% were seen once. The material sequenced was whole blood. All receptors derive from an adult who was a healthcare worker with PCR-confirmed SARS-CoV-2 infection or an uninfected control (not recorded which). CDR3s leave out the opening cysteine and the closing phenylalanine or tryptophan. Some rows mark clone size as missing; the rest say once, few, many or name a class of expanded clone.

clone_size | j_call | v_call | cdr3_aa
NA | TRBJ2-3 | TRBV29-1 | SVDGTRTDTQY
many | TRBJ2-3 | TRBV29-1 | SVEGRTSGESDTQY
many | TRBJ1-3 | TRBV2 | ASSRQGSGNTTY
few | TRBJ2-2 | TRBV7-3 | ASADNPNTGELF
many | TRBJ2-3 | TRBV20-1 | SALSARIGGADTQY
NA | TRBJ2-1 | TRBV5-1 | ASSLTAGAINEQF
many | TRBJ1-3 | TRBV30 | ACQQGKVSGNTIY
medium-sized | TRBJ2-7 | TRBV11-2 | ASSLPFYEQY
NA | TRBJ1-1 | TRBV18 | ASSPGQLNTEAF
NA | TRBJ2-4 | TRBV20-1 | SARAGMDIQY
NA | TRBJ1-2 | TRBV4-2 | ASSQELQGVNGYT
many | TRBJ2-3 | TRBV24-1 | ATSDRSNGRGTDTQY
few | TRBJ2-3 | TRBV3-1 | ASSLGLAGGQMDTQY
few | TRBJ1-3 | TRBV7-2 | ASSTFDPVSRNTIY
many | TRBJ2-1 | TRBV7-3 | ASSLGPGRNEQF
few | TRBJ2-7 | TRBV10-1 | ASSESIGIAGDEQY
many | TRBJ1-4 | TRBV29-1 | SVEGQGVEKLF
few | TRBJ2-7 | TRBV11-2 | ASSARAKTWSYEQY
many | TRBJ2-2 | TRBV5-1 | ASSLQGARPSGELF
many | TRBJ1-4 | TRBV19 | ASSMRYEKLF
NA | TRBJ1-5 | TRBV20-1 | SATTGGSFHQPQH
many | TRBJ2-7 | TRBV6-1 | ASSEGTGIEQY
many | TRBJ2-5 | TRBV20-1 | SASRPGHSETQY
many | TRBJ1-2 | TRBV3-1 | ASSHQGDYGYT
NA | TRBJ2-2 | TRBV7-2 | ASRPENTGELF
many | TRBJ1-1 | TRBV20-1 | SLRTANTEAF
few | TRBJ1-1 | TRBV28 | ASTSNTEAF
NA | TRBJ2-2 | TRBV7-6 | ASSPLLDGNTGELF
many | TRBJ2-3 | TRBV24-1 | ATSVPSGRDTQY
few | TRBJ2-1 | TRBV7-2 | ASSLAIVYNEQF
many | TRBJ1-1 | TRBV6-1 | ASSALQGEGTEAF
many | TRBJ2-1 | TRBV20-1 | SARDAFIEQF
many | TRBJ2-4 | TRBV7-3 | ASSPLPGRENIQY
many | TRBJ1-2 | TRBV29-1 | SVARQGADYGYT
many | TRBJ2-1 | TRBV6-6 | ASSYSTGTYNEQF
many | TRBJ1-1 | TRBV18 | ASSLDRGNTEAF
many | TRBJ1-4 | TRBV9 | ASSPYQGADEKLF
many | TRBJ2-7 | TRBV12-3/TRBV12-4 | ASSTGTSGPREQY
NA | TRBJ2-7 | TRBV27 | ASSFSETLREQY
many | TRBJ2-4 | TRBV3-1 | ASSQDSAKNIQY
many | TRBJ2-1 | TRBV3-1 | ASSRLDPRSSYNEQF
many | TRBJ1-5 | TRBV7-8 | ASSSSLLIGKNQPQH
NA | TRBJ1-2 | TRBV7-9 | ASCLVRQGNYGYT
few | TRBJ2-7 | TRBV19 | ASSMKPSGAVQY
few | TRBJ2-3 | TRBV12-3/TRBV12-4 | ASTPGLDLADTQY
few | TRBJ2-7 | TRBV11-3 | ASSLVGDSSYEQY
many | TRBJ2-7 | TRBV6-6 | ASSYGGTAYEQY
few | TRBJ1-1 | TRBV7-9 | ASSFQGVGTEAF